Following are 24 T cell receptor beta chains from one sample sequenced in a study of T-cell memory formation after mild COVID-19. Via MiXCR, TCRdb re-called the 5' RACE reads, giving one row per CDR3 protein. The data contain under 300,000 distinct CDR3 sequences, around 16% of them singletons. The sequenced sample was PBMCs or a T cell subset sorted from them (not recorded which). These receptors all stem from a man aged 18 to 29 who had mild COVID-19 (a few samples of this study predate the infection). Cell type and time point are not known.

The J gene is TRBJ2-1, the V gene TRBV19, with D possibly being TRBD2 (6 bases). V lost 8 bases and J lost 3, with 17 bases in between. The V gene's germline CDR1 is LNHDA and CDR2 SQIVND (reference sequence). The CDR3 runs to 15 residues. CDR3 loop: CASDPTGALYNEQFF. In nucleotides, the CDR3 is TGTGCCAGTGACCCTACGGGAGCACTCTACAATGAGCAGTTCTTC.

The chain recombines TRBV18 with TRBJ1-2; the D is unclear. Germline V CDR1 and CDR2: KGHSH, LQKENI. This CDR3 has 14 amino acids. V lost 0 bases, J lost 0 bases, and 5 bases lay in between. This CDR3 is CASSPPGPNYGYTF. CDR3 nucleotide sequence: TGTGCCAGCTCACCACCAGGGCCTAACTATGGCTACACCTTC. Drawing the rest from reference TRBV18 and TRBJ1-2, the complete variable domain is NAGVMQNPRHLVRRRGQEARLRCSPMKGHSHVYWYRQLPEEGLKFMVYLQKENIIDESGMPKERFSAEFPKEGPSILRIQQVVRGDSAAYFCASSPPGPNYGYTFGSGTRLTVV.

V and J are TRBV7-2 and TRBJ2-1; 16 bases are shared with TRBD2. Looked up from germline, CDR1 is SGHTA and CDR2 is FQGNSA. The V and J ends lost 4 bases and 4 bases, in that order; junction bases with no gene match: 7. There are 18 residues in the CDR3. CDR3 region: CASSSGTSGGELYNEQFF. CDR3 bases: TGTGCCAGCAGCTCCGGGACTAGCGGGGGGGAGTTATACAATGAGCAGTTCTTC.

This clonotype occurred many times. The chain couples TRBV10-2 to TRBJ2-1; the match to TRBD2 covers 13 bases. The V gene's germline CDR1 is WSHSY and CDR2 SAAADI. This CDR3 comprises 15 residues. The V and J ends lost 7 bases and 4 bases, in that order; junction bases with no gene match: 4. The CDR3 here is CASIPGLAGYNEQFF. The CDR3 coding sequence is TGCGCCAGCATTCCGGGACTAGCGGGGTACAATGAGCAGTTCTTC.

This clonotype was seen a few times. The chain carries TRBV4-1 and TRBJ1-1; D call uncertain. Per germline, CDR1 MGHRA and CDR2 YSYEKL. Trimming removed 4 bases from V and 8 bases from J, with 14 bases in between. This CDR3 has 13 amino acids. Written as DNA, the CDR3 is TGCGCCAGCAGCCGCCTGGTGTCCGAAGAAGCTTTCTTT. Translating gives CASSRLVSEEAFF.

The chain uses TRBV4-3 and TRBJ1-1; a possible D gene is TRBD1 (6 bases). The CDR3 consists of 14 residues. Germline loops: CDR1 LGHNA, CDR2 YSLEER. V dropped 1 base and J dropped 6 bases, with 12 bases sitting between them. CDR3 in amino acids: CASSQAGGGAEAFF. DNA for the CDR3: TGCGCCAGCAGCCAAGCGGGGGGCGGGGCTGAAGCTTTCTTT.

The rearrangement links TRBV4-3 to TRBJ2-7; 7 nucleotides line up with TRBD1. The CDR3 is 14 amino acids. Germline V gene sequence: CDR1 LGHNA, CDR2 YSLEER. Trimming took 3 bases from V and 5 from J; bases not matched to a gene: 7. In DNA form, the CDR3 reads TGCGCCAGCAGCCACACCGACAGGGACCACGAGCAGTACTTC. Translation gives CASSHTDRDHEQYF.

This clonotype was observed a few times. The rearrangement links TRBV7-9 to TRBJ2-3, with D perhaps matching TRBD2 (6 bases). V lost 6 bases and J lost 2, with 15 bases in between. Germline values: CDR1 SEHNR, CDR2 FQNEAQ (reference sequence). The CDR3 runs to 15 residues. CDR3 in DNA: TGTGCCAGCAGGGGGGGACGTAATCCCACAGATACGCAGTATTTT. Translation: CASRGGRNPTDTQYF. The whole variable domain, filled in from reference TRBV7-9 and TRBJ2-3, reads DTGVSQNPRHKITKRGQNVTFRCDPISEHNRLYWYRQTLGQGPEFLTYFQNEAQLEKSRLLSDRFSAERPKGSFSTLEIQRTEQGDSAMYLCASRGGRNPTDTQYFGPGTRLTVL.

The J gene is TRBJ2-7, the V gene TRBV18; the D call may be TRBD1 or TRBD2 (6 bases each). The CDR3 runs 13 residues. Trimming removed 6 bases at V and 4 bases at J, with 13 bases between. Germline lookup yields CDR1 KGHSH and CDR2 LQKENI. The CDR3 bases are TGTGCCAGCTCTCAACTAGGGGGGTACGAGCAGTACTTC. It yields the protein CASSQLGGYEQYF.

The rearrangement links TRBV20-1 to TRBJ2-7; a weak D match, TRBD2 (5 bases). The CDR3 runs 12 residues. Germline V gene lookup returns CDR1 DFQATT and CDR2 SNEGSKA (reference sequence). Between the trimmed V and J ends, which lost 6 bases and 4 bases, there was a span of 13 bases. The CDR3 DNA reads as TGCAGTGCCTCGGACTCGCCTTACGAGCAGTACGTC. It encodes CSASDSPYEQYV.

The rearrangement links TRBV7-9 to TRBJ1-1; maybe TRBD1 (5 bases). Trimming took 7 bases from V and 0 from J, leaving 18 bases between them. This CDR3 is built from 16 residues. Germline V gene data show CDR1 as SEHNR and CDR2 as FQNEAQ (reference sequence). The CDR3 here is CASTLQPGALNTEAFF. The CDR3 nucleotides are TGTGCCAGCACGCTACAACCCGGGGCCCTGAACACTGAAGCTTTCTTT.

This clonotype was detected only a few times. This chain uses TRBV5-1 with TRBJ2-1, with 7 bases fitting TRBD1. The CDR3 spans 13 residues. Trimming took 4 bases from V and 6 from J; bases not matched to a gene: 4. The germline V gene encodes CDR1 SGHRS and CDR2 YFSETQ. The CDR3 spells CASSLGQLNEQFF. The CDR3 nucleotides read TGCGCCAGCAGCCTGGGACAGCTCAATGAGCAGTTCTTC.

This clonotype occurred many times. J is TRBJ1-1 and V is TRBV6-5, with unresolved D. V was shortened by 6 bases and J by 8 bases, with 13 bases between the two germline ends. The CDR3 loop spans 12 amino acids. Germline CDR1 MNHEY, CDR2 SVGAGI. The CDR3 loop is CASRNPRLEAFF. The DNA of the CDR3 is TGTGCCAGCAGGAACCCACGGCTCGAAGCTTTCTTT.

The CDR3 DNA is TGTGCCACCAGCAGAGGGGTGACCGGGGAGCTGTTTTTT. Its protein is CATSRGVTGELFF. The V and J genes are TRBV15 and TRBJ2-2; D gene uncertain. The germline gives CDR1 LNHNV, CDR2 YYDKDF (reference sequence). The CDR3 loop spans 13 amino acids. The V end lost 1 base, the J end lost 5 bases, and 5 bases lay between the germline ends.

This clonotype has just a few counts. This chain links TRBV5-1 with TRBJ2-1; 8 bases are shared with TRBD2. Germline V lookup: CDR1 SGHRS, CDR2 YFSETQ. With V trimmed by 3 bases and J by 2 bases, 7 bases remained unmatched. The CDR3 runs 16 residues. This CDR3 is CASSYRGGHTYNEQFF. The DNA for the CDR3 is TGCGCCAGCAGCTACCGGGGGGGCCACACCTACAATGAGCAGTTCTTC.

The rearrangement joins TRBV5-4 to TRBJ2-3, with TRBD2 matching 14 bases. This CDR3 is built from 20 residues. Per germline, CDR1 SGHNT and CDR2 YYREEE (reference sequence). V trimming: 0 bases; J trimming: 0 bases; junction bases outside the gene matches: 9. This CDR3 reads CASSLAGLAGGPLSTDTQYF. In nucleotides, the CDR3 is TGTGCCAGCAGCTTGGCTGGACTAGCGGGGGGACCCCTTAGCACAGATACGCAGTATTTT.

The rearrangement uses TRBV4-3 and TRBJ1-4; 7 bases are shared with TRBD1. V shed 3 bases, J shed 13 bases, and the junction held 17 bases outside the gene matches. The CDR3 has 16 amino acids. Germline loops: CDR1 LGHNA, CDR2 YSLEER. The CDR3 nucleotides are TGCGCCAGCAGCCAGCTGACGGGAGGGGGCCCCCGGGTACTGTTTTTT. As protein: CASSQLTGGGPRVLFF.

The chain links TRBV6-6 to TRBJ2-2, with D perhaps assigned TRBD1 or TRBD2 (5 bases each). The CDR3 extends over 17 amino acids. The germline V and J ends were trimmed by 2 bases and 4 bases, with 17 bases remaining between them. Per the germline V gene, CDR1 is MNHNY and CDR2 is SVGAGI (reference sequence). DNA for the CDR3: TGTGCCAGCAGTTACGGGGATGTGGGACGGGGCACCGGGGAGCTGTTTTTT. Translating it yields CASSYGDVGRGTGELFF.

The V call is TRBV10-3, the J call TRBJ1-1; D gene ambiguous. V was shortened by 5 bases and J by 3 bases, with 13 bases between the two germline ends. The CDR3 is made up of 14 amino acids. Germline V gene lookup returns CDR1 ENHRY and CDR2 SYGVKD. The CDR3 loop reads CAISQGIRDTEAFF. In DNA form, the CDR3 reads TGTGCCATCAGTCAAGGTATTCGGGACACTGAAGCTTTCTTT.

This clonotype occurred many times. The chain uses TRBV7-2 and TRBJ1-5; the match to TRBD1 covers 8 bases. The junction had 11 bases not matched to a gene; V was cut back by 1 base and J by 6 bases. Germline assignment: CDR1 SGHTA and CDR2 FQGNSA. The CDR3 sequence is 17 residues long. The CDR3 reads CASSLVPGTGSGQPQHF. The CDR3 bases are TGTGCCAGCAGCTTAGTTCCAGGGACAGGTAGCGGTCAGCCCCAGCATTTT. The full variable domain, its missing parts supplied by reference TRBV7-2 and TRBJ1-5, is GAGVSQSPSNKVTEKGKDVELRCDPISGHTALYWYRQSLGQGLEFLIYFQGNSAPDKSGLPSDRFSAERTGGSVSTLTIQRTQQEDSAVYLCASSLVPGTGSGQPQHFGDGTRLSIL.

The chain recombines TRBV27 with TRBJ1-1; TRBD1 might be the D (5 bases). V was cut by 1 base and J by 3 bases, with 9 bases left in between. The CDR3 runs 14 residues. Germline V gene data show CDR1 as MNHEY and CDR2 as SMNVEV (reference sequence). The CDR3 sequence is CASSLWGADTEAFF. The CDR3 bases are TGTGCCAGCAGTTTATGGGGCGCGGACACTGAAGCTTTCTTT.

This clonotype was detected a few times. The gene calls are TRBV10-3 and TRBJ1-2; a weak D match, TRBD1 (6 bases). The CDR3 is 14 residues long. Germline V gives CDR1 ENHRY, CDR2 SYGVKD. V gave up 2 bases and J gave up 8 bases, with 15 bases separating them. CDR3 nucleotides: TGTGCCATCAGTGAGCCAGAGGGGGATAGAGGCTACACCTTC. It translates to CAISEPEGDRGYTF.

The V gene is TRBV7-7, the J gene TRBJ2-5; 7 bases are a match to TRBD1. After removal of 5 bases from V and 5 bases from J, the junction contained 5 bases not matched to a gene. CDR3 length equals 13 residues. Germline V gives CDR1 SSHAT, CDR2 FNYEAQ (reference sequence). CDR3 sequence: CASSPGGPETQYF. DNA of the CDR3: TGTGCCAGCAGCCCAGGGGGTCCGGAGACCCAGTACTTC.

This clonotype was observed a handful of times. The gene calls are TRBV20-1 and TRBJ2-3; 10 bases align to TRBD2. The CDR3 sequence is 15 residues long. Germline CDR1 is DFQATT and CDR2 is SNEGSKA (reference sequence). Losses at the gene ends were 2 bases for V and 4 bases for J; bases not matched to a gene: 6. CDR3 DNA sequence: TGCAGTGCTAGATCGGCTAGCGGGGGCTCAGATACGCAGTATTTT. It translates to CSARSASGGSDTQYF.